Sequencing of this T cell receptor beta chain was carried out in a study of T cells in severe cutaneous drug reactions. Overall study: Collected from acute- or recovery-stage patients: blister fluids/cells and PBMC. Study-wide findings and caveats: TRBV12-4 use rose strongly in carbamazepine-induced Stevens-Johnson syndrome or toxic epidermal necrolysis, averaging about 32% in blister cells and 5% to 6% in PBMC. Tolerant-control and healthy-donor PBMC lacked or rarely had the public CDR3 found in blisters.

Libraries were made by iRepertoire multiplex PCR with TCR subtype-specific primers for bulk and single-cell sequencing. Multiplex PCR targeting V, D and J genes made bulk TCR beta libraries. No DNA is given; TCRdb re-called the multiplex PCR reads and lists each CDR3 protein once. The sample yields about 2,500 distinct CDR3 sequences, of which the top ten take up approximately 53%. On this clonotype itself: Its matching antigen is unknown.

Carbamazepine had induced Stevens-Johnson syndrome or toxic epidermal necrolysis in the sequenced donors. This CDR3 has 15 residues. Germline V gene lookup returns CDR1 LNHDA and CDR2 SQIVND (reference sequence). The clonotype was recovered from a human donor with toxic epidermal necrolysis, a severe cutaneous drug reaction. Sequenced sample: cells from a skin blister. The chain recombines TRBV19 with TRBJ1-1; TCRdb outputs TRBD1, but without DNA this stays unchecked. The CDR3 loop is CASQPGQRSNTEAFF.